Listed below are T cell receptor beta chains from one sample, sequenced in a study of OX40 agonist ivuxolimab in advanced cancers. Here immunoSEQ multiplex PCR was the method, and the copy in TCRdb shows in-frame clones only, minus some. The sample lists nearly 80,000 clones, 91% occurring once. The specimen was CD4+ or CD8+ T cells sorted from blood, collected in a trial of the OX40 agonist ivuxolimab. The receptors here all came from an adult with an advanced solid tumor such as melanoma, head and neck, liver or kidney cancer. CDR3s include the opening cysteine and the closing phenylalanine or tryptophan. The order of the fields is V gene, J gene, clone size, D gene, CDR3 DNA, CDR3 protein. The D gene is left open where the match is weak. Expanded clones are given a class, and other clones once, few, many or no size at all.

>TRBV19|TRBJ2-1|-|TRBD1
TGTGCCAGTAGTATAGCGGGGACAGACTACAATGAGCAGTTCTTC
CASSIAGTDYNEQFF
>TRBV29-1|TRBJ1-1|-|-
TGCAGCGTCCAAACGGGGGCGCGGACTGAAGCTTTCTTT
CSVQTGARTEAFF
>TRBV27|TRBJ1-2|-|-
TGTGCCAGCAGTACATACAGAGAGCCGACCTATGGCTACACCTTC
CASSTYREPTYGYTF
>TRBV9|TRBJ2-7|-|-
TGTGCCAGCCCTGGGGGGGCCCTAGCCCTCTCCTACGAGCAGTACTTC
CASPGGALALSYEQYF
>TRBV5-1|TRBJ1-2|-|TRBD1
TGCGCCAGCAGCTTGTCCCAGGGGGGGGACTATGGCTACACCTTC
CASSLSQGGDYGYTF
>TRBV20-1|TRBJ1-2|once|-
TGCAGTGTCTTAAAATTTAGTTACACCTTC
CSVLKFSYTF
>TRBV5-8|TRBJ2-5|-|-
TGTGCCAGCAGGTTCTCTGCCCCCTCGGCCCAGTACTTC
CASRFSAPSAQYF
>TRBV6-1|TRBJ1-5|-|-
TGTGCCAGCAGCGGACAAAACAGCAATCAGCCCCAGCATTTT
CASSGQNSNQPQHF
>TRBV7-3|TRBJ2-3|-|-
TGTGCCAGCAGCCCATTGGCCCGAGGAGGGGCCACAGATACGCAGTATTTT
CASSPLARGGATDTQYF
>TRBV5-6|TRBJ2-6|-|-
TGTGCCAGCAGTCGAATTACAGGGTTGTCTGGGGCCAACGTCCTGACTTTC
CASSRITGLSGANVLTF
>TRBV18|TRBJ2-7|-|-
TGTGCCAGCTCACCACCCGGACAGTCCTACTACGAGCAGTACTTC
CASSPPGQSYYEQYF
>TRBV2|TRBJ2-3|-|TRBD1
TGTGCCAGCCGGGCAGGGGGAACAGATACGCAGTATTTT
CASRAGGTDTQYF
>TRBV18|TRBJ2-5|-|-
TGTGCCAGCTCACTGGTTCTATCAGACCAAGAGACCCAGTACTTC
CASSLVLSDQETQYF
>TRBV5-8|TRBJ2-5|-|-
TGTGCCAGCAGCCCGGGCGGAAGGTACCAAGAGACCCAGTACTTC
CASSPGGRYQETQYF
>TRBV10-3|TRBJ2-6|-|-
TGTGCCATCAGTGGAGATTCGGCCAGGGGAGGCTCTGGGGCCAACGTCCTGACTTTC
CAISGDSARGGSGANVLTF
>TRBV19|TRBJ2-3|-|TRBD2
TGTGCCAGTAGTCAACCGGGACTAGCTAATACGCAGTATTTT
CASSQPGLANTQYF
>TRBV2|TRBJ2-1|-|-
TGTGCCAGCAGTGACGGCGGCTCCAATGAGCAGTTCTTC
CASSDGGSNEQFF
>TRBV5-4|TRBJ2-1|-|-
TGTGCCAGCAGCTTGAATACCGCGGGATATTCCTACAATGAGCAGTTCTTC
CASSLNTAGYSYNEQFF
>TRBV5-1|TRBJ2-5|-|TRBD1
TGCGCCAGCAGCGGGACAGGGCTGGTCCAGTACTTC
CASSGTGLVQYF
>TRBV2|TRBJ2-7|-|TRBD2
TGTGCCAGCCGAGACAGGGGACTAGCGGGAAACGAGCAGTACTTC
CASRDRGLAGNEQYF
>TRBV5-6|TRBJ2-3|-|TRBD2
TGTGCCAGCAGCTTGCTAGCGGGAGGGCGCACAGATACGCAGTATTTT
CASSLLAGGRTDTQYF
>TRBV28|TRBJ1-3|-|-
TGTGCCAGCAGTTTGTGGGCGGGGACCGGAAACACCATATATTTT
CASSLWAGTGNTIYF
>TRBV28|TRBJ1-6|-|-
TGTGCCAGCAGCAGGACAGCCTATAATTCACCCCTCCACTTT
CASSRTAYNSPLHF